This record covers a single TCR beta chain. The data are from a study of cytomegalovirus exposure and HLA in healthy donors. The primer mix had 60 Vbeta and 13 Jbeta primers. Clones were read by immunoSEQ multiplex PCR, and TCRdb kept only the in-frame ones, dropping some. The data contain roughly 180,000 clones, approximately 80% of them singletons. Germline lookup yields CDR1 LGHNA and CDR2 YSLEER. The CDR3 covers 16 residues. Trimming pared 0 bases from V and 0 bases from J, leaving 12 bases between. The receptor was isolated from a man younger than 40 in good health and CMV-seronegative. Sample: PBMCs. This chain joins TRBV4-3 and TRBJ2-7; D possibly corresponds to TRBD2 (5 bases). The CDR3 spells CASSQERAGTSYEQYF. In DNA form, the CDR3 reads TGCGCCAGCAGCCAAGAGAGGGCAGGAACCTCCTACGAGCAGTACTTC.